This record concerns one T cell receptor beta chain sequence. The antigen is unknown. In the same sample, other DNA sequences code for this CDR3. This record belongs to a study of graft-versus-host responses after intestinal transplantation. Study overall: In this cohort, recipients had multivisceral, liver-intestinal, or isolated intestinal transplants. Findings and caveats of the study: Early post-transplant HvG declines tracked with peak circulating GvH clone levels.

Assay used: immunoSEQ multiplex PCR; TCRdb lists only in-frame clones, some missing. The sample includes 88,000 or so clones, roughly 90% of them seen just once. The sequenced sample was unstimulated CD4+ T cells sorted from spleen or lymph node cells, obtained before intestinal transplant. This sequence was found in a human donor who received an intestinal transplant.

Here the CDR3 DNA reads TGTGCCAGTAGCCCACGCGGCTACGAGCAGTACTTC. Its translation: CASSPRGYEQYF. The chain couples TRBV19 to TRBJ2-7; D unclear. From germline, CDR1 is LNHDA and CDR2 SQIVND (reference sequence). V was pared by 6 bases and J by 3 bases, with 9 bases between. CDR3 length: 12 residues.